The rows below give T cell receptor beta chains drawn from one sample of a study of blood T cells in healthy people across ages. MiXCR, applied by TCRdb to the 5' RACE reads, yields one record per CDR3 protein. The sample lists about 1.8 million distinct CDR3 sequences, 49% seen once, with 2.1% in the top ten. Sequencing was performed on blood. The receptor set was obtained from a woman aged 35 to 49 in good health. Each CDR3 is given with its conserved first and last residue. Fields, in order: J gene, V gene, clone size, D gene, CDR3 length, CDR3 DNA, CDR3 protein. The D gene is left open where the match is weak. A row's size may be missing; if present it is once, few, many or a size class.

TRBJ2-1,TRBV6-5,-,-,14,TGTGCCAGCAGTTACCTCGTAGGGGAAAATGAGCAGTTCTTC,CASSYLVGENEQFF
TRBJ2-1,TRBV29-1,few,TRBD2,16,TGCAGCGTTGAGGGAGGGAGCGGGGGTATCTACAATGAGCAGTTCTTC,CSVEGGSGGIYNEQFF
TRBJ1-1,TRBV4-1,-,-,15,TGCGCCAGCAGCCAGTGGGGTCAGGAGAACACTGAAGCTTTCTTT,CASSQWGQENTEAFF
TRBJ2-1,TRBV7-2,-,-,15,TGTGCCAGCAGCTCCCCCGCGGGCGACCACAATGAGCAGTTCTTC,CASSSPAGDHNEQFF
TRBJ1-1,TRBV6-5,-,-,18,TGTGCCAGCAGCCTACTCTGGCGGACGGCTGAGATGAACACTGAAGCTTTCTTT,CASSLLWRTAEMNTEAFF
TRBJ1-2,TRBV4-1,-,TRBD1,16,TGCGCCAGCAGCCTCTCTGGGACAGCGGCTAACTATGGCTACACCTTC,CASSLSGTAANYGYTF
TRBJ2-3,TRBV7-6,-,-,16,TGTGCCAGCAGCGTACCGGACGGGCCCAGCACAGATACGCAGTATTTT,CASSVPDGPSTDTQYF
TRBJ1-2,TRBV15,-,TRBD1,15,TGTGCCACCAGCAGAGACCGGACAGGGGTCTGGGGCTACACCTTC,CATSRDRTGVWGYTF
TRBJ2-6,TRBV25-1,once,TRBD2,19,TGTGCCAGCAGTGAACTGAGCGGGAGGGCCGGGTCTGGGGCCAACGTCCTGACTTTC,CASSELSGRAGSGANVLTF
TRBJ1-5,TRBV6-4,-,TRBD1,15,TGTGCCAGCAGTGCCTCGACAGGGGGCAATCAGCCCCAGCATTTT,CASSASTGGNQPQHF
TRBJ2-1,TRBV5-4,-,TRBD2,15,TGTGCAATGGGGGTAGCGGGGGCTTCCTACAATGAGCAGTTCTTC,CAMGVAGASYNEQFF
TRBJ2-4,TRBV5-4,few,-,18,TGTGCCAGCAGCTTGGGATCTAGCCTAGCAGTAGCCAAAAACATTCAGTACTTC,CASSLGSSLAVAKNIQYF
TRBJ2-1,TRBV5-5,few,TRBD2,19,TGTGCCAGCAGAATGGGACTAGCGGGGGGGCCGAGCTCCTACAATGAGCAGTTCTTC,CASRMGLAGGPSSYNEQFF
TRBJ2-6,TRBV5-6,once,-,17,TGTGCCAGCAGCTTGGTAGGAGGGTTGGCTGGGGCCAGCGTCCTGACTTTC,CASSLVGGLAGASVLTF
TRBJ2-1,TRBV6-1,once,TRBD1,14,TGTGCCAGCGGAATTACGACAGGGGGCAATGAGGAGTTCTTC,CASGITTGGNEEFF
TRBJ2-5,TRBV7-9,-,-,15,TGTGCCAGCTATGAAGGAGGAATCGGTCGAGAGACCCAGTACTTC,CASYEGGIGRETQYF
TRBJ2-4,TRBV4-1,-,TRBD1,15,TGCGCCAGCAGCCCTTCTCAGAACAGGGGCGAGGGGCAGTACTTC,CASSPSQNRGEGQYF
TRBJ2-4,TRBV20-1,-,-,12,TGCAGTGCTAGAGGGACAGTGCCCGTCCAGTACTTC,CSARGTVPVQYF
TRBJ2-4,TRBV28,-,TRBD1,18,TGTGCCAGCAAGGCAGACATCCCGACAGGGTTGGCCAAAAACATTCAGTACTTC,CASKADIPTGLAKNIQYF
TRBJ1-1,TRBV20-1,-,-,13,TGCAGTGCTGGGACGGGGCTGGGGACTGAAGCTTTCTTT,CSAGTGLGTEAFF
TRBJ2-7,TRBV9,-,-,16,TGTGCCAGCAGCGTAGGATCTTGGGGACCAGCCTACGAGCAGTACTTC,CASSVGSWGPAYEQYF
TRBJ2-7,TRBV10-3,-,-,13,TGTGCCATCAGTGAGTACGGAGCTTACGAGCAGTACTTC,CAISEYGAYEQYF
TRBJ1-1,TRBV6-5,few,-,11,TGTGCCAGCAGTTCCCGAGAGGAAGCTTTCTTT,CASSSREEAFF
TRBJ1-6,TRBV27,-,-,15,TGTGCCAGCAGTTTAGGACAGCTTGCTGAATCACCCCTCCACTTT,CASSLGQLAESPLHF
TRBJ2-7,TRBV27,-,-,11,TGTGCCAGCAGTTCCTCTACCGAGCAGTACTTC,CASSSSTEQYF
TRBJ2-1,TRBV20-1,few,TRBD2,16,TGCAGTGTCCGGACTAGCGGGGGCCTTATTAACAATGAGCAGTTCTTC,CSVRTSGGLINNEQFF
TRBJ1-2,TRBV6-5,-,-,14,TGTGCCAGCAGTTACACGGGGACCGGCTATGGCTACACCTTC,CASSYTGTGYGYTF
TRBJ2-4,TRBV7-9,once,-,16,TGTGCCAGCAGCTTAGGGCGTACAGGTGGCAAAAACATTCAGTACTTC,CASSLGRTGGKNIQYF
TRBJ2-2,TRBV12-3/TRBV12-4,-,-,15,TGTGCCAGCACCCTTTGGAGGGGGGCCACCGGGGAGCTGTTTTTT,CASTLWRGATGELFF
TRBJ1-2,TRBV12-3/TRBV12-4,-,-,13,TGTGCCAGCAGCCACAGGGTCGGGTCAGGCTACACCTTC,CASSHRVGSGYTF
TRBJ1-3,TRBV9,-,-,16,TGTGCCAGCAGCCCTCTTCAGACGGCCTCTGGAAACACCATATATTTT,CASSPLQTASGNTIYF
TRBJ2-3,TRBV7-8,few,TRBD2,17,TGTGCCAGCAGCCAGAGGACTAGCGAAAACCGGGGGGATACGCAGTATTTT,CASSQRTSENRGDTQYF
TRBJ2-7,TRBV5-1,few,-,16,TGCGCCAGCAGCCCTCGGGGCAGGGGCCAGAACTACGAGCAGTACTTC,CASSPRGRGQNYEQYF
TRBJ1-2,TRBV7-2,-,TRBD1,16,TGTGCCAGCAGCTTAGCGTTGGGACAGGACAACTATGGCTACACCTTC,CASSLALGQDNYGYTF
TRBJ2-1,TRBV15,few,TRBD1,15,TGTGCCACCAGCTTCCAGGACAGGGGGCACAATGAGCAGTTCTTC,CATSFQDRGHNEQFF
TRBJ2-3,TRBV9,-,-,15,TGTGCCAGCAGCGGAGTTGGCGTGGGCACAGATACGCAGTATTTT,CASSGVGVGTDTQYF
TRBJ2-7,TRBV7-9,once,-,15,TGTGCCAGCAGTGGGGAAACCCAAAGCTCCTACGAGCAGTACTTC,CASSGETQSSYEQYF
TRBJ2-7,TRBV11-2,-,TRBD2,14,TGTGCCAGCAGCTCCCTCGGGGGGTCCTACGAGCAGTACTTC,CASSSLGGSYEQYF
TRBJ2-1,TRBV6-1,-,-,15,TGTGCCAGCAGTGAGGCTAGCCTCTCCTACAATGAGCAGTTCTTC,CASSEASLSYNEQFF
TRBJ1-2,TRBV18,-,-,16,TGTGCCAGCTCGACCAAAGAAACTGGGACAAACTATGGCTACACCTTC,CASSTKETGTNYGYTF
TRBJ2-7,TRBV5-1,few,-,13,TGCGCCAGCAGCTTGGATAGGACGGTCGAGCAGTACTTC,CASSLDRTVEQYF
TRBJ2-7,TRBV7-9,-,-,15,TGTGCCAGCAGCCCGTTTACAGAGATCAACTACGAGCAGTACTTC,CASSPFTEINYEQYF
TRBJ2-7,TRBV10-3,few,TRBD1,16,TGTGCCATCAGTGACCCTGACAGGGGAAGCGCCTACGAGCAGTACTTC,CAISDPDRGSAYEQYF
TRBJ2-5,TRBV7-9,few,-,15,TGTGCCAGCAGCCAGGGACAACGAGGGATGGAGACCCAGTACTTC,CASSQGQRGMETQYF
TRBJ2-5,TRBV10-2,-,TRBD2,14,TGCGCCACCTGCTCGCGGGGGGTGCGCAATGAGCAGTACTTC,CATCSRGVRNEQYF
TRBJ2-7,TRBV5-6,-,TRBD2,16,TGTGCCAGCAGCTTGGAACTAGCGGGGGGTACCTTCGAGCAGTACTTC,CASSLELAGGTFEQYF
TRBJ2-7,TRBV6-5,-,-,12,TGTGCCAGCAGGCCCAGACAAGGAGGGCAGTACTTC,CASRPRQGGQYF
TRBJ1-2,TRBV29-1,-,TRBD1,16,TGCAGCGTTGGCTCTAGCATCAGGGGGCAGAACTATGGCTACACCTTC,CSVGSSIRGQNYGYTF